Listed below are T cell receptor beta chains from one sample, sequenced in a study of brain T cells in children with intractable seizures. Method: immunoSEQ multiplex PCR; TCRdb's copy keeps in-frame clones and lacks some. The profile covers about 110,000 clones, with around 94% appearing a single time and roughly 4% taken by the ten largest. Source: peripheral blood, taken at surgery. The receptor set was obtained from a boy under two years old with hemimegalencephaly and intractable seizures. Both conserved end residues are part of each CDR3. The order of the fields is D gene, clone size, J gene, V gene, CDR3 protein, CDR3 DNA. D genes are given only for firm matches. The size entry is marked missing in some rows and otherwise reads once, few, many or a size class.

TRBD2,.,TRBJ2-3,TRBV28,CASSVTSGSTDTQYF,TGTGCCAGCAGTGTGACTAGCGGGAGTACAGATACGCAGTATTTT
.,.,TRBJ1-2,TRBV4-1,CASSQVDSLLNYGYTF,TGCGCCAGCAGCCAAGTAGACAGCCTATTAAACTATGGCTACACCTTC
.,few,TRBJ2-7,TRBV4-2,CASSQDRDSSYEQYF,TGTGCCAGCAGCCAAGACCGGGACTCGTCCTACGAGCAGTACTTC
.,.,TRBJ1-5,TRBV21-1,CASSKVGGIQPQHF,TGTGCCAGCAGCAAGGTGGGGGGGATTCAGCCCCAGCATTTT
.,.,TRBJ1-6,TRBV2,CASTRDNSPLHF,TGTGCCAGCACGAGGGACAATTCACCCCTCCACTTT
TRBD1,.,TRBJ2-7,TRBV4-1,CASSQVLGQGATYEQYF,TGCGCCAGCAGCCAAGTACTTGGACAGGGCGCCACCTACGAGCAGTACTTC
.,.,TRBJ2-3,TRBV5-1,CASRNRGTDTQYF,TGCGCCAGCAGAAACAGGGGCACAGATACGCAGTATTTT
.,few,TRBJ2-4,TRBV13,CASSPGLKGDIQYF,TGTGCCAGCAGCCCAGGACTTAAAGGGGACATTCAGTACTTC
TRBD2,.,TRBJ2-4,TRBV10-1,CASSGGLAGAGNIQYF,TGCGCCAGCAGTGGGGGACTAGCGGGAGCTGGAAACATTCAGTACTTC
TRBD2,.,TRBJ2-1,TRBV27,CASSLSGTTGFFEQFF,TGTGCCAGCAGTTTATCGGGGACTACGGGTTTTTTCGAGCAGTTCTTC